This T cell receptor beta chain was obtained from a study of tumor-infiltrating lymphocytes in oesophageal squamous cell carcinoma. Each CDR3 protein gets one entry after TCRdb re-called the PCR reads with MiXCR. The sample lists about 20,000 distinct CDR3 sequences, approximately 40% occurring once. The CDR3 covers 14 residues. Per germline, CDR1 SGHTA and CDR2 FQGTGA. The V segment lost 4 bases and the J segment 11 bases; nucleotides outside the gene matches: 9. At least ten counts were recorded for this clonotype. Sequenced material: blood. The V and J genes are TRBV7-3 and TRBJ2-5; 11 nucleotides line up with TRBD1. The sequence was collected from a male donor with esophageal squamous cell carcinoma. Here the CDR3 reads CASSSGQGAYEQYF. CDR3 nucleotides: TGTGCCAGCAGCTCCGGACAGGGGGCATATGAGCAGTACTTC. Supplemented by reference TRBV7-3 and TRBJ2-5, the full variable domain reads GAGVSQTPSNKVTEKGKYVELRCDPISGHTALYWYRQSLGQGPEFLIYFQGTGAADDSGLPNDRFFAVRPEGSVSTLKIQRTERGDSAVYLCASSSGQGAYEQYFGPGTRLLVL.